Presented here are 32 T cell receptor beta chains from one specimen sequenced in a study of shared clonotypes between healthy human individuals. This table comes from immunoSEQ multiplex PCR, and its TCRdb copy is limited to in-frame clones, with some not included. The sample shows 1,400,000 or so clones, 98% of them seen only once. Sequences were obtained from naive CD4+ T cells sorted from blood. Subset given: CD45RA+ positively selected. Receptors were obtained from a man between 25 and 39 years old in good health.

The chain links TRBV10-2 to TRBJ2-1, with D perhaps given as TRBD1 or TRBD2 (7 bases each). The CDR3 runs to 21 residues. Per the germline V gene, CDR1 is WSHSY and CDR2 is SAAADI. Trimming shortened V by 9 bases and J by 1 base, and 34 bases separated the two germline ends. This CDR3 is CASRIIGLQGRETGSYNEQFF. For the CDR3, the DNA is TGCGCCAGTAGGATTATTGGCCTACAGGGGAGGGAGACGGGGTCCTACAATGAGCAGTTCTTC.

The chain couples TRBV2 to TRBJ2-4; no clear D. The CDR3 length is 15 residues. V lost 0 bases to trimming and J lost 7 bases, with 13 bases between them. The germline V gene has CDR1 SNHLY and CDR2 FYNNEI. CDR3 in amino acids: CASSEAGPPINIQYF. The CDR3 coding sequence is TGTGCCAGCAGTGAAGCTGGACCGCCAATTAACATTCAGTACTTC.

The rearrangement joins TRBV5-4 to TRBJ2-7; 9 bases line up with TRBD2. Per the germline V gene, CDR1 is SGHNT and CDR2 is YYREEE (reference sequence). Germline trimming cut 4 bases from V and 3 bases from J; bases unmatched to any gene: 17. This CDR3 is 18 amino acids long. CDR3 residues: CASSQDSIAGEAVYEQYF. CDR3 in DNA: TGTGCCAGCAGCCAGGACTCAATAGCGGGAGAGGCGGTCTACGAGCAGTACTTC.

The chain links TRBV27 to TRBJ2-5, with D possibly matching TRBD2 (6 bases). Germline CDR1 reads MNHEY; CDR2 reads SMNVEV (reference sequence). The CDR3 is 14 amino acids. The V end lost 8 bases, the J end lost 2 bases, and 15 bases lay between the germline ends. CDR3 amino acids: CASRPLREQETQYF. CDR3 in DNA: TGTGCCAGCCGCCCCCTGCGGGAACAAGAGACCCAGTACTTC.

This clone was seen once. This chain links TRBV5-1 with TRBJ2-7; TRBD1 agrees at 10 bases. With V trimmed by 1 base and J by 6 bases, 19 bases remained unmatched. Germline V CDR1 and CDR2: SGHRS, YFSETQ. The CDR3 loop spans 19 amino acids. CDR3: CASSLFSTGGPEGRGEQYF. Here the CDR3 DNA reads TGCGCCAGCAGCTTGTTTTCGACAGGGGGCCCTGAAGGCCGAGGCGAGCAGTACTTC. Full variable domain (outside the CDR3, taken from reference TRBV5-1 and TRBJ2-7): KAGVTQTPRYLIKTRGQQVTLSCSPISGHRSVSWYQQTPGQGLQFLFEYFSETQRNKGNFPGRFSGRQFSNSRSEMNVSTLELGDSALYLCASSLFSTGGPEGRGEQYFGPGTRLTVT.

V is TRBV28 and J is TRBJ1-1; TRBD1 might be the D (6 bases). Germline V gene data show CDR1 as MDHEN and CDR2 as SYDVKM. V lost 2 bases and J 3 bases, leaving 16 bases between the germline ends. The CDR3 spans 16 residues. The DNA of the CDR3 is TGTGCCAGCAGTTTAGGGTCTGGGGGGCGGCACACTGAAGCTTTCTTT. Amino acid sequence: CASSLGSGGRHTEAFF. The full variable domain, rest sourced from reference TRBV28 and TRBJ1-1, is DVKVTQSSRYLVKRTGEKVFLECVQDMDHENMFWYRQDPGLGLRLIYFSYDVKMKEKGDIPEGYSVSREKKERFSLILESASTNQTSMYLCASSLGSGGRHTEAFFGQGTRLTVV.

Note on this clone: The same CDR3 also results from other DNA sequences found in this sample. This CDR3 reads CASSLDGYTF. The CDR3 DNA reads TGTGCCAGCAGCTTAGACGGCTACACCTTC. The rearrangement links TRBV7-9 to TRBJ1-2; D is undetermined. The germline V and J ends were trimmed by 1 base and 8 bases, with 2 bases remaining between them. The germline CDR1 and CDR2 sequences are SEHNR and FQNEAQ (reference sequence). CDR3 length: 10 amino acids.

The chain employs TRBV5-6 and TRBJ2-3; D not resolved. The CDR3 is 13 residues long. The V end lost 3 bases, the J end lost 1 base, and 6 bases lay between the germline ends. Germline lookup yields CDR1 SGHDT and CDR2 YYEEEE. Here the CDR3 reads CASSSPRTDTQYF. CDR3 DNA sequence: TGTGCCAGCAGCTCCCCTCGCACAGATACGCAGTATTTT.

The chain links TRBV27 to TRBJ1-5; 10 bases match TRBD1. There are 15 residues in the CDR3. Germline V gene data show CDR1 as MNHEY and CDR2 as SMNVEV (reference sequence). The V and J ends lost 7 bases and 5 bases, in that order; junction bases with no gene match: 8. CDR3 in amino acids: CASTRSGTGDQPQHF. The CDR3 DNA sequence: TGTGCCAGCACCCGATCCGGGACAGGGGATCAGCCCCAGCATTTT.

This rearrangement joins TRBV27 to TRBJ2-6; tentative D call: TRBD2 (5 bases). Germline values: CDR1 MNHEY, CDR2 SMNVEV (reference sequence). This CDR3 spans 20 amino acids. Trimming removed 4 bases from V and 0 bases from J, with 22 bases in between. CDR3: CASSSPIARQGSSGANVLTF. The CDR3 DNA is TGTGCCAGCAGTTCACCTATAGCGCGACAAGGATCCTCTGGGGCCAACGTCCTGACTTTC.

This chain's CDR3 is CASSYGYEQYF. The CDR3 DNA reads as TGTGCCAGCAGTTACGGATACGAGCAGTACTTC. The chain employs TRBV27 and TRBJ2-7, with no clear D. Trimming pared 4 bases from V and 4 bases from J, leaving 5 bases between. Germline assignment: CDR1 MNHEY and CDR2 SMNVEV (reference sequence). The CDR3 runs 11 residues.

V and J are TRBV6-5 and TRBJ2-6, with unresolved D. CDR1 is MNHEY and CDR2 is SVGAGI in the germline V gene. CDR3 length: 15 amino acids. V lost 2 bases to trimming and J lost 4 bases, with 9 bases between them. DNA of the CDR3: TGTGCCAGCAGTTACGTCAGCTCAGGGGCCAACGTCCTGACTTTC. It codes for CASSYVSSGANVLTF.

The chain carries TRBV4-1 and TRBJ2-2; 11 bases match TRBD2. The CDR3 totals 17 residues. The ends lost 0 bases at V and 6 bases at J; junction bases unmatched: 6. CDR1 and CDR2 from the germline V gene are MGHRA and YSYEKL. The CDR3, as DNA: TGCGCCAGCAGCCAAGATCCTAGCGGGAGGTTCGCCGGGGAGCTGTTTTTT. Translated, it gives CASSQDPSGRFAGELFF.

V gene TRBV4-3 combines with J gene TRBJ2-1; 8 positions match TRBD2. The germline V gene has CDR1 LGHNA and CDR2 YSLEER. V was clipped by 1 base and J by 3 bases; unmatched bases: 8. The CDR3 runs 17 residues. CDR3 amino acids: CASSQVKLAADYNEQFF. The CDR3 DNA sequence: TGCGCCAGCAGCCAAGTAAAACTAGCGGCAGACTACAATGAGCAGTTCTTC.

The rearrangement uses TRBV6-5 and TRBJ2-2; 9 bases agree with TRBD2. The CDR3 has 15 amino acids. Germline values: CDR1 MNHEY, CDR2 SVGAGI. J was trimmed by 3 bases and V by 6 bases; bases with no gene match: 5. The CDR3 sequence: CASRRVAGDTGELFF. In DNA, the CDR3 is TGTGCCAGCAGACGGGTAGCGGGAGACACCGGGGAGCTGTTTTTT.

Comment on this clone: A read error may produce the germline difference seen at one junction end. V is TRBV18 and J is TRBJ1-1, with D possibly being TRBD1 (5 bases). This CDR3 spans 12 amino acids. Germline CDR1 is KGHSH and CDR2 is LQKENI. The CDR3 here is CASTPSDSMAFF. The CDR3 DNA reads TGTGCCAGCACACCTTCCGACAGTATGGCTTTCTTT.

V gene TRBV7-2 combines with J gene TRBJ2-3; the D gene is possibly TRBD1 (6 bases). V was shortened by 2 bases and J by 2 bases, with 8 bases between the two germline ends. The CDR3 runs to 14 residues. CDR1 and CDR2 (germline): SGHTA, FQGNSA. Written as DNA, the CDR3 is TGTGCCAGCAGCTTAAACAGGGCCACAGATACGCAGTATTTT. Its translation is CASSLNRATDTQYF.

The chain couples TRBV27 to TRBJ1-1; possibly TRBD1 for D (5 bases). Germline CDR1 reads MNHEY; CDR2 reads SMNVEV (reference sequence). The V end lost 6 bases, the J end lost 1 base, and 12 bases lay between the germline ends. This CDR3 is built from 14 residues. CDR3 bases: TGTGCCAGCAGGGAGGGACGGGGGAACACTGAAGCTTTCTTT. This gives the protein CASREGRGNTEAFF.

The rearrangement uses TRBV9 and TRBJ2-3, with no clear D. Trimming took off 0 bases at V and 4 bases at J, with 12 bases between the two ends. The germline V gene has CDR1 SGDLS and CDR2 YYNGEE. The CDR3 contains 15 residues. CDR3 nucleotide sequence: TGTGCCAGCAGCGTAGCCTCCCCCTCGGCAGATACGCAGTATTTT. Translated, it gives CASSVASPSADTQYF.

The CDR3 nucleotides are TGTGCCAGCAGCGCAAGGACAGAAGCTTTCTTT. It translates to CASSARTEAFF. This sequence joins TRBV9 and TRBJ1-1, with D perhaps TRBD1 (5 bases). V gave up 3 bases and J gave up 8 bases, with 8 bases separating them. The CDR3 has 11 residues. The germline V gene encodes CDR1 SGDLS and CDR2 YYNGEE.

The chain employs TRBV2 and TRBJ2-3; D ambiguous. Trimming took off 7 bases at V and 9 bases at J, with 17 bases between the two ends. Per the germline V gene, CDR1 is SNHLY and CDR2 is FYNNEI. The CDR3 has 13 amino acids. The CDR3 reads CASILPSRSTQYF. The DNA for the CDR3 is TGTGCCAGCATTTTACCCAGCAGGTCGACGCAGTATTTT.

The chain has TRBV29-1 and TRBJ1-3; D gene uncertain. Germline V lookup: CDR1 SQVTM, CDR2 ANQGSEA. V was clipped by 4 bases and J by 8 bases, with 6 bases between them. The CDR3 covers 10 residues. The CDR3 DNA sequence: TGCAGCGTTGGGTCAGACACCATATATTTT. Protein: CSVGSDTIYF.

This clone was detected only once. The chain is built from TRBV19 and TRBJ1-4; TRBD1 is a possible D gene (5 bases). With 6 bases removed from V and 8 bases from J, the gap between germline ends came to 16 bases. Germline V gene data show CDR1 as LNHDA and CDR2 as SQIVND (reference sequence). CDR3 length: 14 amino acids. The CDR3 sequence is CASSLHGGVEKLFF. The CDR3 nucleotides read TGTGCCAGTAGCCTCCACGGGGGGGTAGAAAAACTGTTTTTT.

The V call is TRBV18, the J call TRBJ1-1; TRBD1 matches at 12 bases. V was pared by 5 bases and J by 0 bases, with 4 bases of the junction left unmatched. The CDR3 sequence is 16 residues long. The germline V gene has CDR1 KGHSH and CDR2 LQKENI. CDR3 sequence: CASSTGTGGLNTEAFF. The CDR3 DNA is TGTGCCAGCTCAACCGGGACAGGGGGCTTGAACACTGAAGCTTTCTTT.

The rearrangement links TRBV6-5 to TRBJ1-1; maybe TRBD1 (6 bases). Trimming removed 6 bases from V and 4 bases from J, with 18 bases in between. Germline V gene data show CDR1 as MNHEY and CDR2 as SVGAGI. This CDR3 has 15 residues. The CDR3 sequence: CASSRTGGATTEAFF. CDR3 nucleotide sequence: TGTGCCAGCAGCCGAACTGGGGGGGCGACCACTGAAGCTTTCTTT.

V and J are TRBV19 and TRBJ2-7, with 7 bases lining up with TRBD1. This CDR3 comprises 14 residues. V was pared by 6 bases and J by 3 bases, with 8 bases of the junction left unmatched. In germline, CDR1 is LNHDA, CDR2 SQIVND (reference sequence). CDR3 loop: CASRRQGPDYEQYF. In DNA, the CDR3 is TGTGCCAGTAGACGACAGGGTCCAGACTACGAGCAGTACTTC.

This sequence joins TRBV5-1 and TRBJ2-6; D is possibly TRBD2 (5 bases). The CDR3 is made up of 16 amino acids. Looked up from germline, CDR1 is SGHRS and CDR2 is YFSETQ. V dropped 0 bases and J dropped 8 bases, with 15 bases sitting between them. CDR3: CASSLDGRVEPNVLTF. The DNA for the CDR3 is TGCGCCAGCAGCTTGGATGGGCGGGTAGAACCCAACGTCCTGACTTTC.

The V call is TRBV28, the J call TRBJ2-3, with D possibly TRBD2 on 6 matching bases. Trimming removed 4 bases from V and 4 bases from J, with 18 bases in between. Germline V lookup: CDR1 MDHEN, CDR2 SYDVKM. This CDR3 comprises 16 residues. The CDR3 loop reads CASSWTMEEGADTQYF. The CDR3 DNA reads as TGTGCCAGCAGTTGGACTATGGAGGAAGGGGCAGATACGCAGTATTTT.

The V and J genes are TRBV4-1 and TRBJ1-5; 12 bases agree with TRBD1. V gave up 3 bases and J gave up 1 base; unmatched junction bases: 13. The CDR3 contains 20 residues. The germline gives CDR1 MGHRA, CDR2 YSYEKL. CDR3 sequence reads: CASSQGTGGKGLLSNQPQHF. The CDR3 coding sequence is TGCGCCAGCAGCCAGGGGACAGGGGGCAAGGGATTGTTGAGCAATCAGCCCCAGCATTTT.

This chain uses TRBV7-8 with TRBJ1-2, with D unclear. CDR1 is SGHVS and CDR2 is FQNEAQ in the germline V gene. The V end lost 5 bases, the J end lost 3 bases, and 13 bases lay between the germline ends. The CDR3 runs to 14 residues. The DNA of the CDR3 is TGTGCCAGCAGCGTCGTACCGAGTGACTATGGCTACACCTTC. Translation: CASSVVPSDYGYTF.

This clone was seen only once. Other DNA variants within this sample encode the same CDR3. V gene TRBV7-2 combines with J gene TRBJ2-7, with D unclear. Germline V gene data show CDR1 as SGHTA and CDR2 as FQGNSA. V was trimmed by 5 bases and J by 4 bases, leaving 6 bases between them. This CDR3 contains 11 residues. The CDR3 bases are TGTGCCAGCAGCACCGGGTACGAGCAGTACTTC. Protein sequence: CASSTGYEQYF.

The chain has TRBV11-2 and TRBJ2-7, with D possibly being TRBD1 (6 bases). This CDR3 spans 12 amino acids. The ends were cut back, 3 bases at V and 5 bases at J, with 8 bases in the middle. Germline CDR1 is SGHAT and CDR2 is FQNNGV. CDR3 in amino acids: CASSLGANEQYF. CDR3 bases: TGTGCCAGCAGCTTGGGGGCGAACGAGCAGTACTTC.